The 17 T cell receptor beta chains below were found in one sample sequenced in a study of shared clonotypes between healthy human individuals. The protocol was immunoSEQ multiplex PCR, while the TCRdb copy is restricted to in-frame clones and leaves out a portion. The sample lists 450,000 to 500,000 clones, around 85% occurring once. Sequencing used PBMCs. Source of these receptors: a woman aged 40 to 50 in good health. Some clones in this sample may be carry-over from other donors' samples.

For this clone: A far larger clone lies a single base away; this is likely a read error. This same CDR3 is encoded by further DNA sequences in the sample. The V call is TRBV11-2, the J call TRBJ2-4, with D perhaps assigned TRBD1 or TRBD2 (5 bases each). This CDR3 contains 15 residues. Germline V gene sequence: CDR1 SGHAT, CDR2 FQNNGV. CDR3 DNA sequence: TGTGCCAGCAGCCCCCATTCCGGGGCCAAGAACATTCAGTACTTC. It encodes CASSPHSGAKNIQYF.

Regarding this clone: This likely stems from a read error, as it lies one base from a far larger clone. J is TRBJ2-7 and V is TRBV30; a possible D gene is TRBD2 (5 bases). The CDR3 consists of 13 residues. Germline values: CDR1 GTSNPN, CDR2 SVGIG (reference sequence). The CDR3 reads CAWSVPEAYERYF. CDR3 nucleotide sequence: TGTGCCTGGAGTGTCCCGGAGGCCTACGAGCGGTACTTC.

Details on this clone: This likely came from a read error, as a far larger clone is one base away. The CDR3 loop is CASSTQAVELFF. The CDR3 region has the DNA TGTGCCAGCAGCACACAGGCCGTGGAGCTGTTTTTT. The rearrangement links TRBV11-2 to TRBJ2-2; weak D call: TRBD1 (5 bases). Trimming stripped 5 bases from V and 10 bases from J, with 11 bases between. The length of the CDR3 is 12 residues. Per germline, CDR1 SGHAT and CDR2 FQNNGV.

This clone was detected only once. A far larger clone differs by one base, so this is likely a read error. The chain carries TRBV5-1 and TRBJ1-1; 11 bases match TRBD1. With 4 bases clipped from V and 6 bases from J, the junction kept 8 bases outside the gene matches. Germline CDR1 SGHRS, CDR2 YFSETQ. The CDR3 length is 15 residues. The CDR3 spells CASSPWTGGDPEAFF. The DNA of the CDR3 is TGCGCCAGCAGCCCTTGGACAGGGGGCGACCCTGAAGCTTTCTTT.

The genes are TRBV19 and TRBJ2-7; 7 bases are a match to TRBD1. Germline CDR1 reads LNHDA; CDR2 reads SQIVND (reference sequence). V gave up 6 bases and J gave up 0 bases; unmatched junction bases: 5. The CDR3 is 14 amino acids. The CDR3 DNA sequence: TGTGCCAGTAGCCCCGGGACAGACTCCTACGAGCAGTACTTC. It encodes CASSPGTDSYEQYF.

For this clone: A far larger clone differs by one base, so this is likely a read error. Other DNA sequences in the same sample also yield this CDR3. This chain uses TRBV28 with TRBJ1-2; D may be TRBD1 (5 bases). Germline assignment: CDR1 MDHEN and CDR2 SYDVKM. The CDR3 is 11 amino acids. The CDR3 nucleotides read TGTGCCAGCAACAGGAACTATGGCTACACTTTC. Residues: CASNRNYGYTF.

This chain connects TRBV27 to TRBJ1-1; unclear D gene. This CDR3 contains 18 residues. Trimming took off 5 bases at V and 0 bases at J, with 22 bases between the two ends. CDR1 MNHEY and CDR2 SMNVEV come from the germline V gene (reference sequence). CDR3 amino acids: CASSRTPLYSVMNTEAFF. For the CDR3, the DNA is TGTGCCAGCAGTCGCACCCCCCTCTACTCGGTCATGAACACTGAAGCTTTCTTT.

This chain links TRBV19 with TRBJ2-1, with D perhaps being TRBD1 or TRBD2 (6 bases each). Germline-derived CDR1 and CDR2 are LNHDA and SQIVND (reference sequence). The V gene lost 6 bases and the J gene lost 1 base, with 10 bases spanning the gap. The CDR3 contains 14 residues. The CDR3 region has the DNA TGTGCCAGTAGCGGGGGCCTTTCCTACAATGAGCAGTTCTTC. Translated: CASSGGLSYNEQFF.

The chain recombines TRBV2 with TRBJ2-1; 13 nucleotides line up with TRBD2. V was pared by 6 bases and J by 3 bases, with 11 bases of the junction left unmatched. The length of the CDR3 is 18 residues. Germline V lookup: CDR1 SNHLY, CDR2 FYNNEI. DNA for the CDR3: TGTGCCAGCAGCTCCTACCCCAGACTAGCGGGAGGCTACAATGAGCAGTTCTTC. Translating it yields CASSSYPRLAGGYNEQFF.

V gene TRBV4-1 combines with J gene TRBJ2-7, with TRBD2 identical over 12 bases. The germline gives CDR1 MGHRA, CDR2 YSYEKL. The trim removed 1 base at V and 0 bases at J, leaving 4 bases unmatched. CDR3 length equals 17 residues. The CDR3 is CASSQGLAGGTSYEQYF. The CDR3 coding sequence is TGCGCCAGCAGCCAAGGCCTAGCGGGAGGGACCTCCTACGAGCAGTACTTC.

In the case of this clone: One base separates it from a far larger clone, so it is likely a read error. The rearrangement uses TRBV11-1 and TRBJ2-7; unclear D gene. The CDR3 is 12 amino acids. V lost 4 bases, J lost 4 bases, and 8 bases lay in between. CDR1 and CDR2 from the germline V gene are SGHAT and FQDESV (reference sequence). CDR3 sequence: CASSSGCYEQYF. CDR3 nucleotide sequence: TGTGCCAGCAGCTCGGGTTGTTACGAGCAGTACTTC.

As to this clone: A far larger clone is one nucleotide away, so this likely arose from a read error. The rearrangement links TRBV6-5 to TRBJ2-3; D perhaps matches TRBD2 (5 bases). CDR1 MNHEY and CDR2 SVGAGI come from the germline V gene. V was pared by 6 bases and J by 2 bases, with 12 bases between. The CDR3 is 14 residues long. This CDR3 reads CASRLGIVTDTQYF. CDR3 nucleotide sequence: TGTGCCAGCAGGCTCGGGATCGTCACAGATACGCAGTATTTT.

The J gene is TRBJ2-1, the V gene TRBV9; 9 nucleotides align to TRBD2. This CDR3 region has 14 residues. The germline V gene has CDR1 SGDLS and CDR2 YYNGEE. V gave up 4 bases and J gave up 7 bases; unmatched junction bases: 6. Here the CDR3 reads CASSPAGGWNEQFF. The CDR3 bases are TGTGCCAGCAGCCCAGCGGGAGGATGGAATGAGCAGTTCTTC.

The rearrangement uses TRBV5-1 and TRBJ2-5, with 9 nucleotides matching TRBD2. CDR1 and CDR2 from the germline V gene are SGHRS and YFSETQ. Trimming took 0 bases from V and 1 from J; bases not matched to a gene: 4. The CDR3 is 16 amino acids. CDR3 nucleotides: TGCGCCAGCAGCTTGGGTAGCGGGAGAGCCCAAGAGACCCAGTACTTC. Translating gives CASSLGSGRAQETQYF.

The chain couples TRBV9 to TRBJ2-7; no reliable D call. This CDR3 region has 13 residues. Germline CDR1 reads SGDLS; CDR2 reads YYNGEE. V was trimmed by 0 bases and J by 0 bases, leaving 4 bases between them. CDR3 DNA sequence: TGTGCCAGCAGCGTAGGGGGCTCCTACGAGCAGTACTTC. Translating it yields CASSVGGSYEQYF.

This chain's CDR3 is CASREAGGEAFF. CDR3 in DNA: TGTGCCAGCAGGGAGGCAGGGGGCGAAGCTTTCTTT. The V call is TRBV25-1, the J call TRBJ1-1; 8 bases are shared with TRBD1. Trimming cost V 6 bases and J 8 bases; bases outside gene matches: 5. The length of the CDR3 is 12 residues. Germline values: CDR1 MGHDK, CDR2 SYGVNS. Looking up the rest from reference TRBV25-1 and TRBJ1-1 gives the full variable domain: EADIYQTPRYLVIGTGKKITLECSQTMGHDKMYWYQQDPGMELHLIHYSYGVNSTEKGDLSSESTVSRIRTEHFPLTLESARPSHTSQYLCASREAGGEAFFGQGTRLTVV.

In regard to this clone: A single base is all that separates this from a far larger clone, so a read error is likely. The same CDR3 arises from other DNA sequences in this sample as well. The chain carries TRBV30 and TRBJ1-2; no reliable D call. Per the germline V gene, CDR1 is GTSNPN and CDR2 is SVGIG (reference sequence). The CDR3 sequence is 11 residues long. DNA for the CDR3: TGTGCATGGAGTTCTCCCGCGGACTACACCTTC. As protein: CAWSSPADYTF.